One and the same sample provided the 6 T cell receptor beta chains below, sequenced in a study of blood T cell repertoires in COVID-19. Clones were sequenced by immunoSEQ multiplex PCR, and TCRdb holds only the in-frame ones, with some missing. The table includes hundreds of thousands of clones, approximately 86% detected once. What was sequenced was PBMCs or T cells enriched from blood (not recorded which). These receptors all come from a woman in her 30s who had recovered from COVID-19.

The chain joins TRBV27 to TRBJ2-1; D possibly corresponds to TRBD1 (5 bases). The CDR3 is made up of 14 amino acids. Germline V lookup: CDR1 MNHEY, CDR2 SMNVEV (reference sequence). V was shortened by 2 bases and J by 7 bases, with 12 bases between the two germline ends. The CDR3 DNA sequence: TGTGCCAGCAGTTTACGGGCAGGGTGGAATGAGCAGTTCTTC. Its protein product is CASSLRAGWNEQFF.

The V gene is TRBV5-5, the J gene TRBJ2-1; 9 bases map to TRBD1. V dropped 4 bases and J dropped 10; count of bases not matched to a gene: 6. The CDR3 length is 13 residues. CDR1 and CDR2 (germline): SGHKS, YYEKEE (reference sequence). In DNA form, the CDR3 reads TGTGCCAGCAGCCTACAGGGGGCAGACGAGCAGTTCTTC. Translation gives CASSLQGADEQFF.

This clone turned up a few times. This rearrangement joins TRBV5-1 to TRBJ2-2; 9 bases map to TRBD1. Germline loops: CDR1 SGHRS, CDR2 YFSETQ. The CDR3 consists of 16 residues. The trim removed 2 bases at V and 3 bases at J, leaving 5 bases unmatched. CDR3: CASSFTGTGYTGELFF. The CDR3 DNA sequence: TGCGCCAGCAGCTTTACCGGGACAGGGTACACCGGGGAGCTGTTTTTT.

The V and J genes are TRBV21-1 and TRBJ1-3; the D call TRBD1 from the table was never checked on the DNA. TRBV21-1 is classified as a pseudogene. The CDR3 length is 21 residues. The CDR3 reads CASSNGPGQGQCHRRKNTIYF. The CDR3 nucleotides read TGTGCCAGCAGCAACGGGCCCGGACAGGGGCAGTGTCATAGGCGGAAAAACACCATATATTTT.

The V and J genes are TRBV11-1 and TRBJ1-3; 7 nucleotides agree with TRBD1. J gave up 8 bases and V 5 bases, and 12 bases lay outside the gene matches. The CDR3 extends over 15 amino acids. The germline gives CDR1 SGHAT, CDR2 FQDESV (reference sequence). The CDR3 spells CASSQTQGFRHTIYF. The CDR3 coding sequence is TGTGCCAGCAGCCAGACACAGGGGTTCCGACACACCATATATTTT.

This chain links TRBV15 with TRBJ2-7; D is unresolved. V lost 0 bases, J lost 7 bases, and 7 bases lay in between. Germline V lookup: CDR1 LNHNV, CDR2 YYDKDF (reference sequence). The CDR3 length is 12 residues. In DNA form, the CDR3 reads TGTGCCACCAGCAGAGATTTCGGTGAGCAGTACTTC. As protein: CATSRDFGEQYF.